This T cell receptor (beta chain) is drawn from a study of blood T cell repertoires in COVID-19. Study in general: The cDNA or gDNA used as material had been derived from T cells, B-cell-depleted T cells, or PBMCs.

A single count supports this clone. Trimming took 1 base from V and 5 from J, leaving 11 bases between them. The CDR3 sequence is 14 residues long. Germline lookup yields CDR1 SNHLY and CDR2 FYNNEI. During active infection, Seattle patients enrolled and were then monitored through disease. Methods used by the authors: Amplification of reference gene primers was used by the study to estimate nucleated cell counts. Sequencing was performed with immunoSEQ multiplex PCR; in TCRdb, only in-frame clones are kept and a portion is missing. The DNA gave D and trimming, while V, J and clone size come from that table. The data hold 250,000 to 400,000 clones, with under 90% observed a single time.

The receptor was derived from a woman in her thirties with COVID-19, enrolled during active disease. This chain links TRBV2 with TRBJ1-2; a possible D gene is TRBD1 (5 bases). The sample comprised peripheral blood. In DNA form, the CDR3 reads TGTGCCAGCAGTGAAGTCAGGGCTATTTATGGCTACACCTTC. Encoded protein: CASSEVRAIYGYTF.